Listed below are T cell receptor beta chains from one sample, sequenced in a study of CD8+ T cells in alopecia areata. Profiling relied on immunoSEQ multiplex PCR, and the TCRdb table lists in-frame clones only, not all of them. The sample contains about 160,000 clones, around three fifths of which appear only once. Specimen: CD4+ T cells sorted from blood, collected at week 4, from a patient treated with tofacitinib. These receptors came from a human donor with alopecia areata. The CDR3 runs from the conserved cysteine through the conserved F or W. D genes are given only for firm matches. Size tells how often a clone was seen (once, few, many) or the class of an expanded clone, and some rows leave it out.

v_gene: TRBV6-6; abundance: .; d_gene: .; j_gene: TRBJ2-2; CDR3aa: CASTHRVSGELFF; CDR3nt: TGTGCCAGCACCCACAGGGTCAGCGGGGAGCTGTTTTTT
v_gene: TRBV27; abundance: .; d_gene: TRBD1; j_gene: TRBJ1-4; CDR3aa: CASSDRGQVEKLFF; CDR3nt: TGTGCCAGCAGTGACAGGGGGCAGGTTGAAAAACTGTTTTTT
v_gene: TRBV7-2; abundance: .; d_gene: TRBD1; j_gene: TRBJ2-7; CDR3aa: CASSLRGRTGSYEQYF; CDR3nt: TGTGCCAGCAGCTTAAGAGGTCGGACAGGGTCCTACGAGCAGTACTTC
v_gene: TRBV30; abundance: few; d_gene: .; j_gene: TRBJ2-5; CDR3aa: CAWSVLETQYF; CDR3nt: TGTGCCTGGAGTGTATTGGAGACCCAGTACTTC
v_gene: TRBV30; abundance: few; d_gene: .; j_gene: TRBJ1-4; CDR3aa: CAWSGTNEKLFF; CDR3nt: TGTGCCTGGAGTGGAACTAATGAAAAACTGTTTTTT
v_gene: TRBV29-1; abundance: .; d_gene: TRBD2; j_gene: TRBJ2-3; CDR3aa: CSGGTSGRQGTQYF; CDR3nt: TGCAGCGGCGGGACTAGCGGAAGACAGGGTACGCAGTATTTT
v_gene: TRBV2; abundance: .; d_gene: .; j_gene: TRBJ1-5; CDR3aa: CASSEGWRNQPQHF; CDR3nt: TGTGCCAGCAGTGAGGGCTGGAGGAATCAGCCCCAGCATTTT
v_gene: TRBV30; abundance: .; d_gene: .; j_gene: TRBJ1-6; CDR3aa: CAWRTGSSYNSPLHF; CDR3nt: TGTGCCTGGAGGACAGGCTCCTCCTATAATTCACCCCTCCACTTT
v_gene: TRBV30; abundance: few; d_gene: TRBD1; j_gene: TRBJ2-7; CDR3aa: CAWRHRRDRDVEQYF; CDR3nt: TGTGCCTGGAGGCACCGCCGGGACAGGGATGTCGAGCAGTACTTC
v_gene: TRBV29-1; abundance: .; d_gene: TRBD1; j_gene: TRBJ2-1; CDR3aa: CSASRQGWDEQFF; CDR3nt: TGCAGCGCCTCCAGACAGGGATGGGATGAGCAGTTCTTC
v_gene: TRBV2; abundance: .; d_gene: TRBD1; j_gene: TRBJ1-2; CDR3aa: CASTRQGAARVSGYTF; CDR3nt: TGTGCCAGCACTAGACAGGGGGCTGCTCGGGTTTCTGGCTACACCTTC
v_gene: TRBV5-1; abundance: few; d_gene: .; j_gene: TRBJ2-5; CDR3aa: CASSLIMAIMGETQYF; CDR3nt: TGCGCCAGCAGCTTGATAATGGCTATAATGGGAGAGACCCAGTACTTC
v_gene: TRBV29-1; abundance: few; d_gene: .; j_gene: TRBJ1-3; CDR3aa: CSAGDGGSGNTIYF; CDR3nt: TGCAGCGCCGGGGACGGAGGCTCTGGAAACACCATATATTTT
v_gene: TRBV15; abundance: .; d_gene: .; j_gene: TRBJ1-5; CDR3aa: CATSRVHQPQHF; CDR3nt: TGTGCCACCAGCAGAGTGCATCAGCCCCAGCATTTT
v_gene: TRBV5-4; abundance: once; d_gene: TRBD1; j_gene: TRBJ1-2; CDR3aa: CASSMTGGGDGYTF; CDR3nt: TGTGCCAGCAGCATGACAGGGGGCGGCGATGGCTACACCTTC
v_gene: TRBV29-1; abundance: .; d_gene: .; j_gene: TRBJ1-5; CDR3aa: CSVRKGENQPQHF; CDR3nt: TGCAGCGTTCGAAAGGGGGAGAATCAGCCCCAGCATTTT
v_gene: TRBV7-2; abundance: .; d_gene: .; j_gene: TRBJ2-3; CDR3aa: CASSLPSTDTQYF; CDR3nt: TGTGCCAGCAGCCTACCTAGCACAGATACGCAGTATTTT
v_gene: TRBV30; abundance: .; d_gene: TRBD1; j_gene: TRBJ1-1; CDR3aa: CAWSRTGTTEAFF; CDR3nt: TGTGCCTGGAGCCGGACAGGGACCACTGAAGCTTTCTTT
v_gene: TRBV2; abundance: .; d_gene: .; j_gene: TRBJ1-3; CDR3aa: CASSQRGGSSGNTIYF; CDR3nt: TGTGCCAGCAGTCAAAGGGGGGGAAGCTCTGGAAACACCATATATTTT
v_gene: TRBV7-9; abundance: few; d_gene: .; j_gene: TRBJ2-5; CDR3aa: CASSLGGSAETQYF; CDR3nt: TGTGCCAGCAGCTTAGGAGGGTCTGCGGAGACCCAGTACTTC
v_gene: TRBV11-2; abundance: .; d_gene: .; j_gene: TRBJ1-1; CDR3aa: CASSYLTEAFF; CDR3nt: TGTGCCAGCAGCTACCTTACTGAAGCTTTCTTT
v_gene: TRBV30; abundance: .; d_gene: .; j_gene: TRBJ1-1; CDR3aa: CAWDTGMNTEAFF; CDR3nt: TGTGCCTGGGACACGGGGATGAACACTGAAGCTTTCTTT
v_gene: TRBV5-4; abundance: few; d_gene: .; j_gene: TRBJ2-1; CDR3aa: CASSLAGLLYNEQFF; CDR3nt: TGTGCCAGCAGCTTAGCGGGCCTCCTCTACAATGAGCAGTTCTTC
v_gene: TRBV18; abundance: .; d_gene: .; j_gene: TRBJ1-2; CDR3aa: CASSPPGVRDGYTF; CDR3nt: TGTGCCAGCTCACCACCGGGGGTGAGGGATGGCTACACCTTC
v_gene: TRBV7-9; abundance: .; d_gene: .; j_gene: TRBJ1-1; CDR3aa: CASSTQGMNTEAFF; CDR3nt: TGTGCCAGCAGCACCCAGGGCATGAACACTGAAGCTTTCTTT
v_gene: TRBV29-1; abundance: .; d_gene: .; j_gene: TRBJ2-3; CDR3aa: CSVGLTDTQYF; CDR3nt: TGCAGCGTTGGGCTAACAGATACGCAGTATTTT
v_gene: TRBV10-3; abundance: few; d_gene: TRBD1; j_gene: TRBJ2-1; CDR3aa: CAISESRQGNEQFF; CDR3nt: TGTGCCATCAGTGAGTCGCGACAGGGGAATGAGCAGTTCTTC
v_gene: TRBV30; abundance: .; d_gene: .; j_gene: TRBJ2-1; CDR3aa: CAWSRGFVGEQFF; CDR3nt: TGTGCCTGGAGTAGGGGCTTTGTAGGTGAGCAGTTCTTC
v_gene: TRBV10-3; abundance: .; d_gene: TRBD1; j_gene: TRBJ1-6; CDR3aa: CAIKGQANSPLHF; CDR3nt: TGTGCCATTAAGGGACAGGCAAATTCACCCCTCCACTTT
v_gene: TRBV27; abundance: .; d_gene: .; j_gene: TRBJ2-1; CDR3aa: CASDPRQTAYNEQFF; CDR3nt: TGTGCCAGTGACCCCAGGCAGACAGCCTACAATGAGCAGTTCTTC
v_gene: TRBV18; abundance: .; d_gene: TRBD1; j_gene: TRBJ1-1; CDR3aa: CASSTTGKDTEAFF; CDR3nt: TGTGCCAGCTCAACGACAGGGAAAGACACTGAAGCTTTCTTT
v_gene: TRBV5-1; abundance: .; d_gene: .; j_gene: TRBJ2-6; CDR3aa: CASSDQLGANVLTF; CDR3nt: TGCGCCAGCAGCGACCAACTTGGGGCCAACGTCCTGACTTTC
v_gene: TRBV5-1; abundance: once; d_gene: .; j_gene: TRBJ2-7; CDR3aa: CASSKTRGEQYF; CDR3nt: TGCGCCAGCAGCAAGACTAGAGGCGAGCAGTACTTC
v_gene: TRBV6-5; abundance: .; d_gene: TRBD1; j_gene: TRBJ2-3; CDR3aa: CASAMSGTVPDTQYF; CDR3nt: TGTGCCAGCGCCATGTCCGGGACAGTTCCAGATACGCAGTATTTT
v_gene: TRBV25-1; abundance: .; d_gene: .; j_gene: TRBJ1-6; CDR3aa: CASTRGGSPLHF; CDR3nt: TGTGCCAGCACCAGGGGAGGTTCACCCCTCCACTTT
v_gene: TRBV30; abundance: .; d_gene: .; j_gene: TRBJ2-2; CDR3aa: CAWSRAGELFF; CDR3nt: TGTGCCTGGAGTAGGGCCGGGGAGCTGTTTTTT
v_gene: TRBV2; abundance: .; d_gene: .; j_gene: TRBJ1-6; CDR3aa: CASSPRAPRSPLHF; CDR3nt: TGTGCCAGCAGTCCGAGGGCCCCAAGGTCACCCCTCCACTTT
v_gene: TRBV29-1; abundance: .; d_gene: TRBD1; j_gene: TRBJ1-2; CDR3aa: CSAGTDNGYTF; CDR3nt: TGCAGCGCCGGGACAGACAATGGCTACACCTTC
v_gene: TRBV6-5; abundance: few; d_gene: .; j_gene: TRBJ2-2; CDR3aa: CASSYSPVNTGELFF; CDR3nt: TGTGCCAGCAGTTACTCGCCGGTAAACACCGGGGAGCTGTTTTTT
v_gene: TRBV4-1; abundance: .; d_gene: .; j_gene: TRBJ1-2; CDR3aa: CASSQPRDGARYGYTF; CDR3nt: TGCGCCAGCAGCCAACCCCGGGACGGGGCTCGGTATGGCTACACCTTC
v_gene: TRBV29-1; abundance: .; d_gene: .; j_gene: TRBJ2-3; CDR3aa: CSVRISAASTDTQYF; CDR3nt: TGCAGCGTTAGAATCTCGGCAGCTAGCACAGATACGCAGTATTTT
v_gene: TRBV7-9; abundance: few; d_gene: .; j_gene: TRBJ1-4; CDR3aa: CASTVQLNEKLFF; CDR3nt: TGTGCCAGCACCGTTCAGCTAAATGAAAAACTGTTTTTT
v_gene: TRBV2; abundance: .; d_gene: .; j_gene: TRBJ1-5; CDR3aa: CASGRGGRYEPQHF; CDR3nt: TGTGCCAGCGGTCGGGGGGGACGATATGAGCCCCAGCATTTT
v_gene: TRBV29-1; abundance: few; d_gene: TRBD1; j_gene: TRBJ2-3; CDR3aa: CSVDSGTVTDTQYF; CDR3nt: TGCAGCGTTGACTCCGGGACAGTTACAGATACGCAGTATTTT
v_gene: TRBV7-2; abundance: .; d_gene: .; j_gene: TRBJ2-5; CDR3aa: CASSLGDRWETQYF; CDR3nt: TGTGCCAGCAGCTTAGGGGACCGTTGGGAGACCCAGTACTTC
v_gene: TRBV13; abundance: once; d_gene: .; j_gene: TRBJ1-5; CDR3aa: CASSLSRVSNQPQHF; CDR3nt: TGTGCCAGCAGCTTAAGCAGAGTTAGCAATCAGCCCCAGCATTTT
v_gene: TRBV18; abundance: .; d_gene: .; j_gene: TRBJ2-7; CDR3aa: CASSPPGAYEQYF; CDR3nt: TGTGCCAGCTCACCGCCAGGAGCCTACGAGCAGTACTTC
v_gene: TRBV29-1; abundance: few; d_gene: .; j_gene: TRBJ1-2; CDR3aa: CSVGGRSYGYTF; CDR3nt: TGCAGCGTGGGGGGACGGAGCTATGGCTACACCTTC
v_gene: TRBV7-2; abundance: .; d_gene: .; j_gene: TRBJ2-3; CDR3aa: CASSRPGGTAQYF; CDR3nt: TGTGCCAGCAGCCGCCCCGGGGGAACTGCGCAGTATTTT
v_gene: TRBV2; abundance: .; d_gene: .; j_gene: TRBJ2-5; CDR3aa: CASKGLQETQYF; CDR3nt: TGTGCCAGCAAGGGACTGCAAGAGACCCAGTACTTC
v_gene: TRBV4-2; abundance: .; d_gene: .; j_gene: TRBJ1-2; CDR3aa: CASSQDTAGPNYGYTF; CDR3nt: TGTGCCAGCAGCCAAGATACTGCCGGACCCAACTATGGCTACACCTTC